The clone carrying this TCR beta chain showed up many times. The antigen remains undetermined. The record originates from a study of blood T cells in healthy people across ages. Study context: About one barcoded beta molecule was captured per two T cells (by template switching).

Combining a sample-barcoded 5' primer with a J-beta primer mix, a second PCR ran for 7 to 11 cycles. One entry per CDR3 protein, called by TCRdb with MiXCR from the 5' RACE reads. There are 950,000 to 1,200,000 distinct CDR3 sequences in the sample; roughly two fifths occur only once, and about 12% lies in the top ten. The ends lost 3 bases at V and 12 bases at J; junction bases unmatched: 11. The V gene's germline CDR1 is SGHTA and CDR2 FQGNSA. This CDR3 contains 15 residues. Overall study results and limits: CMV status of donors was unknown, possibly confounding expanded clonotype changes.

The chain combines TRBV7-2 with TRBJ2-1, with 10 bases that match TRBD2. The sequence was obtained from a man between 18 and 29 years old in good health. The sample taken for sequencing was blood. CDR3 coding DNA: TGTGCCAGCAGCTTGCTTACTAGCGGGGTGCGGGGGCAGTTCTTC. It specifies CASSLLTSGVRGQFF.